This T cell receptor (beta chain) appears in the sequencing data of a study of blood T cells in healthy people across ages. In the case of this clonotype: The target antigen is unknown.

Isolated per sample were at least 6.5 million PBMCs. Study conclusions and caveats: Measured against age, TCR beta diversity per million T cells decreased in a roughly linear manner. There were more naive CD4+ cells and higher diversity in long-lived donors than in aged donors.

A second PCR, run for roughly 6 to 11 cycles, used a sample-barcoded 5' primer plus a J-beta primer mix. Template switching added a 12-random-nucleotide identifier to every cDNA molecule. TCRdb recomputed calls from the 5' RACE reads with MiXCR, one row per CDR3 protein. The sample includes 800,000 to 950,000 distinct CDR3 sequences, 45% to 50% seen only once; the top ten take over 10%. This CDR3 comprises 16 residues. The V end was cut by 1 base, the J end by 2 bases, with 12 bases between. Germline V CDR1 and CDR2: MGHDK, SYGVNS. This chain uses TRBV25-1 with TRBJ2-1; D may be TRBD1 or TRBD2 (5 bases each). The sequenced material came from blood. The TCR sequence derives from a man in his thirties or forties in good health. The CDR3 DNA sequence: TGTGCCAGCAGTGAATCGGCAGGGACCCCCTACAATGAGCAGTTCTTC. This encodes CASSESAGTPYNEQFF.